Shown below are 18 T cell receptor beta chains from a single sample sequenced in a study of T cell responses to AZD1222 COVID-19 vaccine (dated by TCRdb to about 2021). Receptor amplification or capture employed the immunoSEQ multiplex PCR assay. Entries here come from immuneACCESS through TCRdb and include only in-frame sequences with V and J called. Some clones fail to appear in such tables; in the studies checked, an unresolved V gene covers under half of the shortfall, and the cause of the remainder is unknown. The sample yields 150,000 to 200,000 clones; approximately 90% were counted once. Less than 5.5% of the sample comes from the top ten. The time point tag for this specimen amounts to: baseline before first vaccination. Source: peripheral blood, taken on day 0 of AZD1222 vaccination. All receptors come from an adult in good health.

CDR3 amino acids: CASRLRLGDSPYEQYF. The CDR3 DNA reads as TGTGCAAGTCGCTTACGATTGGGGGACTCTCCCTACGAGCAGTACTTC. The chain combines TRBV12-2 with TRBJ2-7; the table's D call, TRBD2, has no DNA check behind it. TRBV12-2 is flagged as a pseudogene. CDR3 size: 16 residues.

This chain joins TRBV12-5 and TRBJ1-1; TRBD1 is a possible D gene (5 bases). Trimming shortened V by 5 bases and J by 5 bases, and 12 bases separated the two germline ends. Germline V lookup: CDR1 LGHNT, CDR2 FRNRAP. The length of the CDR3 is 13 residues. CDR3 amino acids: CASGPGGETEAFF. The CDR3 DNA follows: TGTGCTAGTGGTCCGGGGGGGGAGACTGAAGCTTTCTTT. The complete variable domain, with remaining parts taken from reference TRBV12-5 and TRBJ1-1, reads DARVTQTPRHKVTEMGQEVTMRCQPILGHNTVFWYRQTMMQGLELLAYFRNRAPLDDSGMPKDRFSAEMPDATLATLKIQPSEPRDSAVYFCASGPGGETEAFFGQGTRLTVV.

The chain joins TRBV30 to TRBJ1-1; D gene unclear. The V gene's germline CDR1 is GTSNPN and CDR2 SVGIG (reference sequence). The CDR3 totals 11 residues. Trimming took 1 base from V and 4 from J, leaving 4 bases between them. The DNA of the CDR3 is TGTGCCTGGAGTGACGGCACTGAAGCTTTCTTT. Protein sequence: CAWSDGTEAFF.

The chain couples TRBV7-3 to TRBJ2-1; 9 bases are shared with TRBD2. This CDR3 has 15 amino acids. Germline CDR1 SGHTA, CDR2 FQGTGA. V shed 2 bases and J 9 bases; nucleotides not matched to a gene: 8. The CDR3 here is CASSLGTSLSSEQFF. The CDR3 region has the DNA TGTGCCAGCAGCTTAGGGACTAGCCTTTCCAGTGAGCAGTTCTTC.

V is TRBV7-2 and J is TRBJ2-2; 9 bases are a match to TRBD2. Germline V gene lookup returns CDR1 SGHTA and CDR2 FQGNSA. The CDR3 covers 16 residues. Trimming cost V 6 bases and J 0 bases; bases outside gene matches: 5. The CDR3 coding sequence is TGTGCCAGCAGTCCTAGCGGGGTAGCGAACACCGGGGAGCTGTTTTTT. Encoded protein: CASSPSGVANTGELFF.

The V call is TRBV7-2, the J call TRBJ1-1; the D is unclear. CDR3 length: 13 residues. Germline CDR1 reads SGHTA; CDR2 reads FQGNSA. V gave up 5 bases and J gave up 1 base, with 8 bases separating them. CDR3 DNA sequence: TGTGCCAGCAGCCGTTTCCCGAACACTGAAGCTTTCTTT. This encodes CASSRFPNTEAFF.

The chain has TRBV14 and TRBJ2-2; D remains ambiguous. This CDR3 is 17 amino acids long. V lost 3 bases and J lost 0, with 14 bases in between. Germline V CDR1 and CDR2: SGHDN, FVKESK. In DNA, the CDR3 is TGTGCCAGCAGCCATCTAGGCTACTCCGCGAACACCGGGGAGCTGTTTTTT. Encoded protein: CASSHLGYSANTGELFF.

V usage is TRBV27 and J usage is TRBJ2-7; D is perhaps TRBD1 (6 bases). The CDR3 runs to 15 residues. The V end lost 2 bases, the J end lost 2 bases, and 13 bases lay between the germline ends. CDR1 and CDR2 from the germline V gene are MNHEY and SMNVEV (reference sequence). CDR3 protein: CASSLGAGAAYEQYF. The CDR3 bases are TGTGCCAGCAGTTTAGGGGCAGGGGCGGCCTACGAGCAGTACTTC.

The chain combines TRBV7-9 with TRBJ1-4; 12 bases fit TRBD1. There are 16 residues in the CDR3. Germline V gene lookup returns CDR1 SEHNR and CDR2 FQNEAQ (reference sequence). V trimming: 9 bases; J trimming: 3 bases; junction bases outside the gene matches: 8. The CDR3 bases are TGTGCCAGTAGTCCCGGGACAGGGGGCGCTAATGAAAAACTGTTTTTT. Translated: CASSPGTGGANEKLFF.

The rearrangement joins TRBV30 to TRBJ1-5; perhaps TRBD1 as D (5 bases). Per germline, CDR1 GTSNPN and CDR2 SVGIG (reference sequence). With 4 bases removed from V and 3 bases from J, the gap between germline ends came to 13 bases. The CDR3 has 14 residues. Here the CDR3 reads CAWNSPGLNQPQHF. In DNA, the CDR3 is TGTGCCTGGAACTCCCCGGGACTCAATCAGCCCCAGCATTTT.

CDR3: CASSLVGPHKGFYNEQFF. CDR3 bases: TGTGCCAGCAGCTTAGTGGGACCGCATAAAGGTTTCTACAATGAGCAGTTCTTC. The rearrangement uses TRBV7-6 and TRBJ2-1, with D perhaps TRBD1 or TRBD2 (5 bases each). CDR1 is SGHVS, CDR2 FNYEAQ, per germline. The CDR3 has 18 residues. V shed 1 base and J shed 3 bases, with 19 bases lying between them.

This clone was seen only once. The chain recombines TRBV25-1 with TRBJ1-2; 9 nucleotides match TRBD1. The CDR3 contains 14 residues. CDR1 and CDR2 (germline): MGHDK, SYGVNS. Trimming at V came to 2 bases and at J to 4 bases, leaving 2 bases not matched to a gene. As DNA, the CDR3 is TGTGCCAGCAGTGAAGGGACAGGGTTCTATGGCTACACCTTC. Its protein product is CASSEGTGFYGYTF.

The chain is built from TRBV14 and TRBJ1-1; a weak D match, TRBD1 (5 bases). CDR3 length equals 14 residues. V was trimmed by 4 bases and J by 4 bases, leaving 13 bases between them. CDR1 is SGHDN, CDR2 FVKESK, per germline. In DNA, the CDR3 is TGTGCCAGCAGCCGAGAGGGGTTTTCCACTGAAGCTTTCTTT. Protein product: CASSREGFSTEAFF.

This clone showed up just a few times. The CDR3 sequence: CASSGYRGTGELFF. The DNA of the CDR3 is TGTGCCAGCAGTGGGTACCGGGGCACCGGGGAGCTGTTTTTT. V gene TRBV2 combines with J gene TRBJ2-2; maybe TRBD2 (5 bases). Per the germline V gene, CDR1 is SNHLY and CDR2 is FYNNEI. V lost 4 bases and J lost 4, with 10 bases in between. The CDR3 covers 14 residues.

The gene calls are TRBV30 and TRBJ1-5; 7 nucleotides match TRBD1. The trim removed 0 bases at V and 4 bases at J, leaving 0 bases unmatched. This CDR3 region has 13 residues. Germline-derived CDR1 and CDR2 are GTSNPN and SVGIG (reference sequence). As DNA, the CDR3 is TGTGCCTGGAGTGTACAGGGGAATCAGCCCCAGCATTTT. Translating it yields CAWSVQGNQPQHF.

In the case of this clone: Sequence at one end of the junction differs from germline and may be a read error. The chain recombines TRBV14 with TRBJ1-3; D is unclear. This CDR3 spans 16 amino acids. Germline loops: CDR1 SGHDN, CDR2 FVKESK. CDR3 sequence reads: CASSKDVGSSGNTIYF. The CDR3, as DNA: TGTGCCAGCAGCAAAGACGTGGGTTCCTCTGGAAACACCATATATTTT.

The CDR3 is CASSSTSGQYNEQFF. CDR3 DNA sequence: TGTGCCAGCAGCTCAACTAGCGGGCAGTACAATGAGCAGTTCTTC. The J gene is TRBJ2-1, the V gene TRBV7-3, with 9 bases fitting TRBD2. This CDR3 has 15 amino acids. Losses at the gene ends were 4 bases for V and 4 bases for J; bases not matched to a gene: 5. Germline CDR1 reads SGHTA; CDR2 reads FQGTGA. Full variable domain (missing parts from reference TRBV7-3 and TRBJ2-1): GAGVSQTPSNKVTEKGKYVELRCDPISGHTALYWYRQSLGQGPEFLIYFQGTGAADDSGLPNDRFFAVRPEGSVSTLKIQRTERGDSAVYLCASSSTSGQYNEQFFGPGTRLTVL.

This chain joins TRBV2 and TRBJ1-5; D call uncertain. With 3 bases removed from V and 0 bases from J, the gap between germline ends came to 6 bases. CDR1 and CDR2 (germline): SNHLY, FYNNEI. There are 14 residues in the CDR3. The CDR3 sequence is CASSDRPSNQPQHF. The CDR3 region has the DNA TGTGCCAGCAGTGACAGACCTAGCAATCAGCCCCAGCATTTT.